The present T cell receptor (beta chain) was sequenced within a study of T and B cells in COVID-19 patients. Background on the study: Peripheral blood came from COVID-19 patients with active infection or after recovery. Critical illness requiring mechanical ventilation or extracorporeal membrane oxygenation affected about 65% of the 20 active-infection patients. Recovered patients mostly had mild to moderate COVID-19 managed as outpatients. Study conclusions and caveats: Highly clonal in active COVID-19, TRB repertoires exceeded healthy-donor diversity and richness at recovery.

TRB was amplified from approximately 250-480 ng of blood genomic DNA. Details on this clonotype: The antigen remains unidentified.

TRB rearrangements were amplified by multiplex PCR with BIOMED2 TRB-A/B primers. In TCRdb, the multiplex PCR reads were re-called with MiXCR into one record per CDR3 protein. There are 4,500 to 6,500 distinct CDR3 sequences in the sample; roughly 25% occur only once, and about 12% lies in the top ten. V lost 3 bases, J lost 1 base, and 11 bases lay in between. The CDR3 extends over 15 amino acids. Sequenced input: blood. The chain couples TRBV12-3 or TRBV12-4 to TRBJ2-3; either TRBD1 or TRBD2 may fit D (7 bases each). This TCR was sampled from a human donor with active COVID-19. The CDR3: CASSFQGGRTDTQYF. The DNA for the CDR3 is TGTGCCAGCAGTTTCCAGGGGGGGCGCACAGATACGCAGTATTTT.